Included here is one T cell receptor beta chain sequence, with context. This clonotype was found many times. Its target antigen remains unknown. No much larger clonotype is one base removed from it; base qualities were not supplied. The data derive from a study of regulatory T cells in long-lasting Graves disease (dated by TCRdb to the early 2020s). About the full investigation: Newly diagnosed Graves' disease patients had taken antithyroid drugs for less than 3 months. Persistent Graves' disease patients were compared with newly diagnosed Graves' disease patients by peripheral blood TCR sequencing and RNA sequencing. The study took place in China and was registered as a clinical trial. A total of around 35 samples underwent TCR sequencing, from some 13 patients with persistent Graves' disease and some 20 patients with newly diagnosed Graves' disease.

The paper's findings and limits, for the study overall: Sequencing and analysis were limited to the TCR beta chain. The small sample size was acknowledged by the authors as a limitation that may reduce accuracy. TRBV28, TRBJ1-2 and TRBJ2-5 were preferentially used in persistent disease, while TRBV20-1 and TRBJ2-1 were favored in newly diagnosed disease. More public clonotypes were shared among persistent patients (around 3,000) than among newly diagnosed patients (966). Because the primary lesion, thyroid tissue, could not be accessed, the study looked at peripheral blood alone. Compared with newly diagnosed patients, patients with persistent Graves' disease had lower TCR Shannon entropy and fewer highly expanded clones, which suggests clonal expansion.

Sample time point, as interpreted from the label and publication: newly diagnosed GD, antithyroid drugs for less than 3 months. For both TCR sequencing and RNA sequencing, RNA was extracted from PBMCs using TRIzol. Graves' disease was diagnosed according to American Thyroid Association guidelines. The patients came from an endocrinology department in Xi'an, China. From each patient, 7.5 to 10 milliliters of peripheral blood was collected into an EDTA anticoagulant tube. Ficoll Paque Plus density gradient separation was used to isolate PBMCs, and no further T cell sorting was done. An Agilent 2100 Bioanalyzer and agarose gel were used to assess RNA quality, and a NanoDrop 2000 was used to measure RNA concentration. Libraries were built with multiplex PCR. Sequenced using an Illumina HiSeq 4000. To build TCR beta libraries, CDR3 regions were amplified by Arm-PCR using iRepertoire HTBI primers. Before sequencing, the PCR products underwent gel purification. The study's own analysis went as follows. Gene usage analysis of CDR3 amino acid clonotypes relied on the 62 TRBV and 12 to 15 TRBJ segments identified across samples. COPE and FqMerger were used to merge the filtered high-quality paired reads into contigs. BLAST was used to align contigs to the IMGT TRBV, TRBD and TRBJ reference genes, and CDR3 was defined following IMGT. Any clonotype with a frequency above 0.1% was counted as a highly expanded clone. Shannon entropy served as the measure of repertoire diversity, while the Gini coefficient captured V-J evenness. A clonotype found in more than one individual was treated as public. TCRdb reprocessed the public reads (quality trimming at Q25 with fastp, clone calling with MiXCR) and kept in-frame beta chains. Rows merge per CDR3 protein into single entries with the most common DNA and genes. TCRdb's processing, not the authors' own work, is the source of the V and J calls. In this sample the table shows hundreds of thousands of distinct CDR3 sequences, approximately 15% of which occur a single time. In total, the top ten clones hold just under 30% of the sample.

The CDR3 numbers 12 residues from cysteine through phenylalanine. Only the CDR3 DNA stays, 36 bases, in frame from base 1. The trim is 2 bases for V and 12 bases for J, with a gap of 14 bases between the germline ends. Sequences MDHEN (CDR1) and SYDVKM (CDR2) are obtained from the germline V gene. The sample was also reused in another study, on T cells in Graves' hyperthyroidism and ophthalmopathy. The second publication reports: Stable Graves' hyperthyroidism was defined as the absence of progression to ophthalmopathy over 18 months of follow-up. Hyperthyroidism patients were newly diagnosed, had a disease duration of under 2 months, and were aged 18 to 65 years. The study excluded patients with uncontrolled infections, other autoimmune diseases, pregnancy or lactation. Clinical symptoms, serum thyroxine and TRAb, thyroid ultrasound, and orbital computed tomography formed the basis for the diagnoses. The first round of RT-PCR for the TCR CDR3 was performed with the HTBI primer set and the Qiagen OneStep RT-PCR kit. Blood samples also contained most of the expanded thyroid clonotypes (frequency above 0.001), which suggests that blood repertoires may reflect thyroid immune responses. A 13 V-J signature model separated ophthalmopathy from stable hyperthyroidism, with approximately 87% sensitivity and approximately 81% specificity in cross-validation and 80%/75% in testing. In validation, progression to ophthalmopathy was predicted by the model with almost 71% sensitivity and approximately 78% specificity, a median of about 6.8 months before onset. TCR V-J signatures able to tell the groups apart were searched for in a discovery cohort of approximately 95 patients, of whom over 40 had Graves' ophthalmopathy and roughly 58 had stable Graves' hyperthyroidism. Prospective prediction of ophthalmopathy was tested in an independent validation cohort consisting of some 20 hyperthyroidism patients and some 16 patients who later progressed to ophthalmopathy. The roughly 94 discovery patients were randomly divided into training and test sets at a 7:3 ratio. In more than 5 Graves' hyperthyroidism patients, the study also compared T-cell repertoires from thyroid tissue with T-cell repertoires from blood. Following sampling, methimazole starting at 30 mg daily was given to hyperthyroidism patients, and high-dose intravenous methylprednisolone was given to ophthalmopathy patients. Libraries were constructed in a second round of multiplex PCR, after which size selection and purification were carried out. Libraries were sequenced paired-end with 100 bp reads on an Illumina HiSeq2000. SOAPnuke was used to process the raw data, throwing out any read that contained adapters or uncalled bases, had a mean Phred below 15, or lacked an exact constant-primer or identifier match. High-quality paired reads were merged with COPE v1.2.5, and unique nucleotide sequences were defined as clonotypes. MiTCR v1.1 was used to align clonotypes to the IMGT TRBV, TRBD and TRBJ reference segments. The analysis included only V-J combinations with a frequency above 0.0001, which together covered 99% to 99.2% of the repertoires. The TCS score was defined as the ratio of F50 (clonal expansion) to E x V (chaos), calculated using BLOSUM62-based TCRdist between CDR3 peptides within each V-J. Welch's t-statistics and random forest reduced roughly 530 V-J features to 13, which were used in a naive Bayes classifier (R e1071). No statistical method was used to fix the sample size in advance, and group allocation was not hidden from the investigators. According to the paper, TCR Vbeta CDR3 sequencing was carried out on 135 peripheral blood samples, which came from more than 40 ophthalmopathy, approximately 72 hyperthyroidism and roughly 17 progressor patients.

The sample consisted of peripheral blood mononuclear cells (PBMCs), taken at new diagnosis, from a patient treated with antithyroid drugs. This clonotype was obtained from a man between 40 and 49 years old with Graves disease. Donor details come from another sample of the same person, matched by shared clones. The receptor chain draws on TRBV28 and TRBJ2-7; confidence is insufficient to name the D gene. The CDR3 region reads CASSLSRQSPYF. In nucleotide form, the sequence is TGTGCCAGCAGTTTAAGTCGGCAGTCTCCGTACTTC.